Each of the 31 T cell receptor beta chains below was sequenced from the same sample in a study of a mutant IDH1 vaccine in newly diagnosed glioma. Time point in this sample: baseline, week 1 (first vaccination visit). Treatment described: pre-vaccination baseline after standard-of-care therapy. Only in-frame clones appear in the TCRdb table, and some are missing; sequencing was by immunoSEQ multiplex PCR. This table has about 51,000 clones, around 80% appearing once. Sequenced material: PBMCs, taken from a glioma patient treated with radiotherapy, temozolomide or both. The receptors originated from a woman aged 40 to 50 with glioma.

The gene calls are TRBV5-4 and TRBJ2-1; the D gene is possibly TRBD2 (6 bases). This CDR3 contains 11 residues. Germline loops: CDR1 SGHNT, CDR2 YYREEE (reference sequence). V lost 2 bases to trimming and J lost 14 bases, with 11 bases between them. CDR3 DNA sequence: TGTGCCAGCAGCTTAGCGGGCCCCGAGTTCTTC. This encodes CASSLAGPEFF.

The chain links TRBV19 to TRBJ1-1; TRBD1 is a possible D gene (5 bases). Germline loops: CDR1 LNHDA, CDR2 SQIVND (reference sequence). V gave up 5 bases and J gave up 0 bases, with 10 bases separating them. This CDR3 is 14 amino acids long. CDR3 residues: CASSSGRLNTEAFF. CDR3 sequence (DNA): TGTGCCAGTAGTTCGGGACGGTTGAACACTGAAGCTTTCTTT.

The V and J genes are TRBV7-3 and TRBJ1-5; D remains unclear. Germline V gene sequence: CDR1 SGHTA, CDR2 FQGTGA. This CDR3 has 15 amino acids. V lost 5 bases, J lost 4 bases, and 15 bases lay in between. The CDR3 region is CASSLGPGRNQPQHF. For the CDR3, the DNA is TGTGCCAGCAGCCTCGGCCCCGGAAGGAATCAGCCCCAGCATTTT.

This clone was seen only once. This sequence joins TRBV6-6 and TRBJ1-3, with D tentatively TRBD1 (5 bases). Germline V gives CDR1 MNHNY, CDR2 SVGAGI (reference sequence). The CDR3 is made up of 13 amino acids. V was pared by 7 bases and J by 5 bases, with 12 bases between. CDR3 protein: CASKDGGRNTIYF. DNA for the CDR3: TGTGCCAGCAAGGACGGGGGAAGAAACACCATATATTTT.

The chain is built from TRBV5-6 and TRBJ2-7; weak D call: TRBD2 (6 bases). The germline V gene has CDR1 SGHDT and CDR2 YYEEEE. CDR3 length equals 17 residues. The V and J ends lost 0 bases and 1 base respectively, with 17 bases between them. The CDR3 sequence: CASSLDGGPRGSYEQYF. Here the CDR3 DNA reads TGTGCCAGCAGCTTGGACGGCGGCCCGCGGGGTTCCTACGAGCAGTACTTC.

The rearrangement uses TRBV29-1 and TRBJ1-1; D unclear. Trimming took off 5 bases at V and 2 bases at J, with 9 bases between the two ends. The V gene's germline CDR1 is SQVTM and CDR2 ANQGSEA. CDR3 length: 12 amino acids. The CDR3 sequence: CSVPKDNTEAFF. CDR3 bases: TGCAGCGTTCCTAAAGATAACACTGAAGCTTTCTTT.

The chain joins TRBV2 to TRBJ2-1; D not resolved. Looked up from germline, CDR1 is SNHLY and CDR2 is FYNNEI. Trimming shortened V by 9 bases and J by 7 bases, and 16 bases separated the two germline ends. CDR3 length equals 13 residues. CDR3 nucleotides: TGTGCCAGGGACGGACCGTCGCGGAATGAGCAGTTCTTC. It codes for CARDGPSRNEQFF.

This clone was seen a single time. The chain carries TRBV27 and TRBJ2-7; TRBD1 or TRBD2 may be the D gene (5 bases each). Germline loops: CDR1 MNHEY, CDR2 SMNVEV (reference sequence). Trimming removed 8 bases from V and 1 base from J, with 12 bases in between. The CDR3 totals 13 residues. This chain's CDR3 is CASAGTESYEQYF. The CDR3 region has the DNA TGTGCCAGCGCCGGGACGGAGTCCTACGAGCAGTACTTC.

This chain connects TRBV27 to TRBJ2-7, with D perhaps TRBD1 or TRBD2 (5 bases each). The length of the CDR3 is 13 residues. The V end was cut by 5 bases, the J end by 7 bases, with 15 bases between. The germline V gene has CDR1 MNHEY and CDR2 SMNVEV (reference sequence). The CDR3 DNA follows: TGTGCCAGCAGTCCGGGACCCTGGGAGGAGCAGTACTTC. Protein sequence: CASSPGPWEEQYF.

The rearrangement joins TRBV4-1 to TRBJ1-6; 10 bases fit TRBD1. Per the germline V gene, CDR1 is MGHRA and CDR2 is YSYEKL. The V and J ends lost 3 bases and 4 bases, in that order; junction bases with no gene match: 6. The CDR3 runs to 17 residues. The CDR3 sequence: CASSHGRDRGYNSPLHF. In nucleotides, the CDR3 is TGCGCCAGCAGCCACGGTCGGGACAGGGGATATAATTCACCCCTCCACTTT.

This clone was seen a single time. This chain links TRBV27 with TRBJ1-6; TRBD1 is a possible D gene (6 bases). The germline CDR1 and CDR2 sequences are MNHEY and SMNVEV (reference sequence). The V end lost 5 bases, the J end lost 0 bases, and 20 bases lay between the germline ends. The CDR3 is 19 residues long. The CDR3 bases are TGTGCCAGCAGTCCCCATCGTCCAGGGGCGAGCTCCTATAATTCACCCCTCCACTTT. This translates into CASSPHRPGASSYNSPLHF.

V is TRBV6-1 and J is TRBJ2-7; D is tentatively TRBD1 or TRBD2 (5 bases each). Looked up from germline, CDR1 is MNHNS and CDR2 is SASEGT. The ends were cut back, 5 bases at V and 6 bases at J, with 20 bases in the middle. The CDR3 has 15 amino acids. This CDR3 is CASSTESLSRGEQYF. The DNA for the CDR3 is TGTGCCAGCAGTACCGAGTCCTTATCGAGGGGCGAGCAGTACTTC.

The chain combines TRBV2 with TRBJ1-6; the D gene is possibly TRBD1 (5 bases). The germline V gene encodes CDR1 SNHLY and CDR2 FYNNEI. This CDR3 has 14 residues. The V gene lost 3 bases and the J gene lost 7 bases, with 10 bases spanning the gap. As DNA, the CDR3 is TGTGCCAGCAGTGATAACAGGCGAAATTCACCCCTCCACTTT. Its protein product is CASSDNRRNSPLHF.

The chain employs TRBV5-1 and TRBJ1-1, with D uncertain. CDR1 and CDR2 from the germline V gene are SGHRS and YFSETQ. The CDR3 is made up of 11 amino acids. Trimming took 5 bases from V and 7 from J, leaving 9 bases between them. The CDR3 nucleotides are TGCGCCAGCAGTTACCAAGGTGAAGCTTTCTTT. This translates into CASSYQGEAFF.

The chain links TRBV6-1 to TRBJ2-2; TRBD1 matches at 7 bases. J was trimmed by 0 bases and V by 9 bases; bases with no gene match: 4. Germline assignment: CDR1 MNHNS and CDR2 SASEGT. The CDR3 length is 14 residues. For the CDR3, the DNA is TGTGCCAGTCCCGGGACAGCGAACACCGGGGAGCTGTTTTTT. As protein: CASPGTANTGELFF.

CDR3 protein: CASSPRRAGGEETQYF. As DNA, the CDR3 is TGTGCCAGCAGCCCTCGGCGGGCAGGGGGCGAAGAGACCCAGTACTTC. The chain couples TRBV5-5 to TRBJ2-5, with 8 bases aligning to TRBD1. J was trimmed by 3 bases and V by 4 bases; bases with no gene match: 11. The CDR3 has 16 residues. CDR1 SGHKS and CDR2 YYEKEE come from the germline V gene (reference sequence).

The rearrangement links TRBV27 to TRBJ1-5, with a possible D match to TRBD1 (6 bases). V was trimmed by 6 bases and J by 0 bases, leaving 12 bases between them. Germline V lookup: CDR1 MNHEY, CDR2 SMNVEV (reference sequence). CDR3 length: 15 residues. The CDR3 bases are TGTGCCAGCAGCAATACAGGGTTTAGCAATCAGCCCCAGCATTTT. Its translation: CASSNTGFSNQPQHF.

The gene calls are TRBV19 and TRBJ2-1; TRBD2 matches at 8 bases. The CDR3 is 14 residues long. The germline CDR1 and CDR2 sequences are LNHDA and SQIVND (reference sequence). Trimming cost V 7 bases and J 4 bases; bases outside gene matches: 6. The CDR3 sequence is CASTGGAGYNEQFF. The CDR3 bases are TGTGCCAGTACGGGGGGGGCGGGATACAATGAGCAGTTCTTC.

This clone was observed a handful of times. The chain links TRBV7-6 to TRBJ1-6; D ambiguous. V was trimmed by 8 bases and J by 8 bases, leaving 19 bases between them. Germline CDR1 and CDR2: SGHVS and FNYEAQ. CDR3 length equals 15 residues. CDR3 DNA sequence: TGTGCCAGCTCCCCCGGACCTTCTTGGGATTCACCCCTCCACTTT. Its protein is CASSPGPSWDSPLHF.

This clone was seen just once. This rearrangement joins TRBV5-1 to TRBJ2-6; D not resolved. The CDR3 has 15 amino acids. Germline V CDR1 and CDR2: SGHRS, YFSETQ. V was cut by 0 bases and J by 4 bases, with 8 bases left in between. CDR3 residues: CASSLVGLGANVLTF. The CDR3 nucleotides are TGCGCCAGCAGCTTGGTGGGTCTAGGGGCCAACGTCCTGACTTTC.

The J gene is TRBJ1-1, the V gene TRBV6-5; D remains ambiguous. Germline values: CDR1 MNHEY, CDR2 SVGAGI. V was clipped by 6 bases and J by 2 bases, with 10 bases between them. The CDR3 is 13 amino acids. In DNA form, the CDR3 reads TGTGCCAGCAGACTCGGCCCAAACACTGAAGCTTTCTTT. Protein: CASRLGPNTEAFF.

This clone showed up just a few times. The genes are TRBV29-1 and TRBJ1-2; D may be TRBD1 (6 bases). Between the trimmed V and J ends, which lost 5 bases and 4 bases, there was a span of 14 bases. This CDR3 region has 13 residues. Germline V gene lookup returns CDR1 SQVTM and CDR2 ANQGSEA. CDR3 in amino acids: CSVLRGMGYGYTF. The CDR3 DNA reads as TGCAGCGTTCTTAGGGGGATGGGCTATGGCTACACCTTC.

The J gene is TRBJ1-1, the V gene TRBV13; 7 bases match TRBD1. Germline CDR1 reads PRHDT; CDR2 reads FYEKMQ (reference sequence). The CDR3 spans 16 residues. V shed 0 bases, J shed 5 bases, and the junction held 9 bases outside the gene matches. DNA for the CDR3: TGTGCCAGCAGCTTAGGCAGGGGGACGGCGGTAACTGAAGCTTTCTTT. Its translation: CASSLGRGTAVTEAFF.

The chain carries TRBV6-5 and TRBJ1-1; tentatively, D is TRBD1 (6 bases). V was clipped by 5 bases and J by 10 bases, with 14 bases between them. Germline V lookup: CDR1 MNHEY, CDR2 SVGAGI. The CDR3 runs to 12 residues. CDR3 amino acids: CASSPGTRLAFF. CDR3 bases: TGTGCCAGCAGTCCAGGGACAAGATTAGCTTTCTTT.

The rearrangement uses TRBV9 and TRBJ1-2; 7 bases line up with TRBD1. The CDR3 runs to 14 residues. V dropped 4 bases and J dropped 5; count of bases not matched to a gene: 8. Per the germline V gene, CDR1 is SGDLS and CDR2 is YYNGEE. CDR3 nucleotides: TGTGCCAGCAGCCCCTCCGACAGGGAATATGGCTACACCTTC. Amino acids: CASSPSDREYGYTF.

The rearrangement uses TRBV29-1 and TRBJ1-3; maybe TRBD1 (6 bases). The V gene lost 4 bases and the J gene lost 4 bases, with 11 bases spanning the gap. The germline CDR1 and CDR2 sequences are SQVTM and ANQGSEA. CDR3 length equals 13 residues. CDR3 coding DNA: TGCAGCGTTGGGGGGCTGTCCGGAAACACCATATATTTT. It yields the protein CSVGGLSGNTIYF. The complete variable domain, with remaining parts taken from reference TRBV29-1 and TRBJ1-3, reads SAVISQKPSRDICQRGTSLTIQCQVDSQVTMMFWYRQQPGQSLTLIATANQGSEATYESGFVIDKFPISRPNLTFSTLTVSNMSPEDSSIYLCSVGGLSGNTIYFGEGSWLTVV.

This clone was seen just once. V gene TRBV30 combines with J gene TRBJ2-6; D might be TRBD1 (5 bases). Germline assignment: CDR1 GTSNPN and CDR2 SVGIG (reference sequence). V lost 4 bases, J lost 4 bases, and 11 bases lay in between. This CDR3 comprises 14 residues. The CDR3 spells CAWKEGAGANVLTF. In DNA, the CDR3 is TGTGCCTGGAAGGAAGGGGCCGGGGCCAACGTCCTGACTTTC. Full variable domain (remainder filled in from reference TRBV30 and TRBJ2-6): SQTIHQWPATLVQPVGSPLSLECTVEGTSNPNLYWYRQAAGRGLQLLFYSVGIGQISSEVPQNLSASRPQDRQFILSSKKLLLSDSGFYLCAWKEGAGANVLTFGAGSRLTVL.

The chain links TRBV5-1 to TRBJ2-2, with 12 bases identical to TRBD2. The J segment lost 7 bases and the V segment lost 4 bases, leaving 5 bases of the junction unmatched. This CDR3 spans 15 amino acids. Germline lookup yields CDR1 SGHRS and CDR2 YFSETQ. In DNA, the CDR3 is TGCGCCAGCAGCCCACGACTAGCGGGGGACGGGGAGCTGTTTTTT. Amino acids: CASSPRLAGDGELFF.

This chain joins TRBV7-9 and TRBJ1-4, with 12 bases matching TRBD1. The length of the CDR3 is 15 residues. After removal of 5 bases from V and 7 bases from J, the junction contained 5 bases not matched to a gene. Germline V gives CDR1 SEHNR, CDR2 FQNEAQ (reference sequence). The CDR3 loop reads CASSEGQGAGEKLFF. CDR3 DNA: TGTGCCAGCAGCGAGGGACAGGGGGCGGGTGAAAAACTGTTTTTT.

This rearrangement joins TRBV18 to TRBJ2-3; D is undetermined. Germline V gene data show CDR1 as KGHSH and CDR2 as LQKENI. The germline V and J ends were trimmed by 3 bases and 0 bases, with 7 bases remaining between them. CDR3 length equals 14 residues. The CDR3 coding sequence is TGTGCCAGCTCACCCCATGCCAGCACAGATACGCAGTATTTT. Amino acids: CASSPHASTDTQYF. Looking up the rest from reference TRBV18 and TRBJ2-3 gives the full variable domain: NAGVMQNPRHLVRRRGQEARLRCSPMKGHSHVYWYRQLPEEGLKFMVYLQKENIIDESGMPKERFSAEFPKEGPSILRIQQVVRGDSAAYFCASSPHASTDTQYFGPGTRLTVL.

The chain employs TRBV10-3 and TRBJ2-4; D unclear. This CDR3 spans 15 amino acids. V was trimmed by 0 bases and J by 8 bases, leaving 14 bases between them. Germline-derived CDR1 and CDR2 are ENHRY and SYGVKD. The CDR3: CAISESGLSGDIQYF. The CDR3 DNA reads as TGTGCCATCAGTGAGTCGGGGTTGTCAGGAGACATTCAGTACTTC.